Included here is one T cell receptor beta chain sequence, with context. TCRdb reprocessed the 5' RACE reads and keeps a single row for each CDR3 protein, giving no DNA. This sample's table has hundreds of thousands of distinct CDR3 sequences. The germline V gene has CDR1 MGHRA and CDR2 YSYEKL. This CDR3 comprises 18 residues. This sample was included in a study of T cells expressing NK-cell markers. The specimen sequenced was blood T cells: a sorted CD56 or NKG2C T cell subset, CD4+ or CD8+ T cells, or bulk PBMC T cells (not recorded which). The rearrangement uses TRBV4-1 and TRBJ2-1; TCRdb outputs TRBD2, but without DNA this stays unchecked. This TCR was recovered from a man younger than 35 in good health. The CDR3 spells CASSQVPSGRAGYNEQFF.